One sample yielded the 11 T cell receptor beta chains listed below, sequenced in a study of T cells in Graves' hyperthyroidism and ophthalmopathy (dated 2019 in TCRdb). The protocol used for the library was multiplex PCR. Sequencing instrument: Illumina HiSeq 2000. The TCR beta CDR3 regions were amplified from the RNA transcripts. The first round of RT-PCR for the TCR CDR3 was performed with the HTBI primer set and the Qiagen OneStep RT-PCR kit. TCRdb reprocessed the public reads (quality trimming at Q25 with fastp, clone calling with MiXCR) and kept in-frame beta chains. Rows merge per CDR3 protein into single entries with the most common DNA and genes. In this sample the table shows roughly 700,000 distinct CDR3 sequences, around 15% of which occur a single time. The top ten hold roughly 16% of the sample. Sequencing was performed on blood. The source of these receptors is a man aged 50-60 years with Graves' hyperthyroidism.

This clonotype was counted between two and nine times. This chain links TRBV5-6 with TRBJ1-5, with TRBD1 identical over 8 bases. The junction had 4 bases not matched to a gene; V was cut back by 2 bases and J by 3 bases. The CDR3 spans 15 residues. The germline gives CDR1 SGHDT, CDR2 YYEEEE. CDR3 nucleotides: TGTGCCAGCAGCTTCGGGACAGGAGCCAATCAGCCCCAGCATTTT. Translating gives CASSFGTGANQPQHF.

This clonotype was counted ten times or more. V gene TRBV20-1 combines with J gene TRBJ2-7, with D tentatively TRBD1 (6 bases). V lost 6 bases, J lost 2 bases, and 17 bases lay in between. CDR1 DFQATT and CDR2 SNEGSKA come from the germline V gene (reference sequence). The CDR3 extends over 14 amino acids. The CDR3 is CSAYRQEDTYEQYF. DNA of the CDR3: TGCAGTGCGTACCGACAGGAAGATACCTACGAGCAGTACTTC.

This rearrangement joins TRBV4-3 to TRBJ2-3, with 12 bases identical to TRBD2. The ends lost 0 bases at V and 4 bases at J; junction bases unmatched: 17. Germline loops: CDR1 LGHNA, CDR2 YSLEER. The CDR3 spans 21 residues. The CDR3 nucleotides are TGCGCCAGCAGCCAAGATCCGATTGAGTATCGACTAGCGGGAGAAGCAGATACGCAGTATTTT. Protein product: CASSQDPIEYRLAGEADTQYF.

In nucleotides, the CDR3 is TGTGCCAGTACGACCGGGGGGAATAATCAGCCCCAGCATTTT. The encoded protein is CASTTGGNNQPQHF. The chain recombines TRBV19 with TRBJ1-5; maybe TRBD1 (5 bases). Germline V gives CDR1 LNHDA, CDR2 SQIVND (reference sequence). CDR3 length equals 14 residues. The V end was cut by 7 bases, the J end by 4 bases, with 14 bases between.

This clonotype was found a few times. V gene TRBV12-3 or TRBV12-4 combines with J gene TRBJ2-1; 10 positions match TRBD2. The V segment lost 5 bases and the J segment 4 bases; nucleotides outside the gene matches: 11. The CDR3 spans 17 residues. CDR3 sequence (DNA): TGTGCCAGCAGTAGGGACCTAGCGGGAGTGGATTACAATGAGCAGTTCTTC. Its translation is CASSRDLAGVDYNEQFF.

This clonotype was observed at least ten times. The rearrangement joins TRBV27 to TRBJ2-1; 13 bases align to TRBD2. CDR3 length: 15 residues. The ends lost 5 bases at V and 6 bases at J; junction bases unmatched: 4. CDR1 and CDR2 (germline): MNHEY, SMNVEV (reference sequence). The CDR3 DNA follows: TGTGCCAGCAGTACACGGACTAGCGGGAGCAATGAGCAGTTCTTC. Translation gives CASSTRTSGSNEQFF.

This clonotype appeared once. This sequence joins TRBV20-1 and TRBJ2-7; D is perhaps TRBD2 (6 bases). The germline gives CDR1 DFQATT, CDR2 SNEGSKA (reference sequence). Deletions cut 3 bases from V and 2 bases from J, with 14 bases between. The CDR3 contains 14 residues. DNA of the CDR3: TGCAGTGCTAGTGGGGGGACTCCTACCTACGAGCAGTACTTC. It is translated as CSASGGTPTYEQYF.

This clonotype turned up a few times. This may come from a read error, since a much larger clone is one base off. As the CDR3 is not closed by the conserved phenylalanine or tryptophan, this likely results from a read error. The V and J genes are TRBV30 and TRBJ1-1; D unresolved. The CDR3 has 14 amino acids. CDR1 GTSNPN and CDR2 SVGIG come from the germline V gene (reference sequence). V lost 0 bases and J 0 bases, leaving 8 bases between the germline ends. The CDR3 nucleotides are TGTGCCTGGAGTGTAACAGATTTGAACACTGAAGCTTTCCTT. As protein: CAWSVTDLNTEAFL.

This clonotype was picked up many times. The gene calls are TRBV2 and TRBJ2-1; TRBD2 matches at 13 bases. Germline V CDR1 and CDR2: SNHLY, FYNNEI. The CDR3 runs 14 residues. The junction had 3 bases not matched to a gene; V was cut back by 5 bases and J by 8 bases. This CDR3 is CASSTSGRGYEQFF. The CDR3 DNA reads TGTGCCAGCAGTACTAGCGGGAGGGGGTATGAGCAGTTCTTC.

This clonotype has a handful of counts. The chain employs TRBV6-1 and TRBJ2-7; TRBD2 matches at 7 bases. The germline gives CDR1 MNHNS, CDR2 SASEGT. The CDR3 length is 15 residues. The J segment lost 2 bases and the V segment lost 5 bases, leaving 9 bases of the junction unmatched. The CDR3 DNA sequence: TGTGCCAGCAGTAAGGAAGCGGGGCAAACCTACGAGCAGTACTTC. Its translation is CASSKEAGQTYEQYF.

The V call is TRBV7-3, the J call TRBJ2-7, with D perhaps matching TRBD1 (5 bases). The V end lost 5 bases, the J end lost 4 bases, and 15 bases lay between the germline ends. This CDR3 contains 14 residues. Germline values: CDR1 SGHTA, CDR2 FQGTGA. The CDR3 nucleotides read TGTGCCAGCAGCATAAACCCAGGGCCTTACGAGCAGTACTTC. This sequence encodes CASSINPGPYEQYF.